Below are 8 T cell receptor beta chains sequenced from a single sample in a study of T cells after yellow fever vaccination. MiXCR was run by TCRdb on the 5' RACE reads, yielding one entry per CDR3 protein. The profile shows about 220,000 distinct CDR3 sequences, roughly 6.3% of them singletons. The sequenced sample was CD4+ T cells sorted from PBMCs, obtained on the day of the yellow fever booster vaccination. The origin of the receptors is a man aged 25 to 40 who received the YFV17D yellow fever vaccine.

With regard to this clonotype: A much larger clone lies a single base off, so this may be a read error. The chain couples TRBV6-1 to TRBJ2-3; unclear D gene. CDR3 length: 14 residues. Trimming removed 10 bases from V and 0 bases from J, with 14 bases in between. Germline V gives CDR1 MNHNS, CDR2 SASEGT. The CDR3 here is CATSMGSSTDTQYF. The CDR3 region has the DNA TGTGCCACCAGCATGGGTTCCAGCACAGATACGCAGTATTTT.

This clonotype has more than one count but fewer than ten. V gene TRBV12-3 or TRBV12-4 combines with J gene TRBJ2-1, with TRBD1 matching 8 bases. Trimming took 3 bases from V and 2 from J; bases not matched to a gene: 3. The CDR3 has 15 amino acids. CDR3 in DNA: TGTGCCAGCAGTTTGGACAGGGTGACCTACAATGAGCAGTTCTTC. Its protein product is CASSLDRVTYNEQFF.

This clonotype has at least ten counts. The chain links TRBV5-1 to TRBJ1-1, with a tentative D call TRBD1 (6 bases). Germline values: CDR1 SGHRS, CDR2 YFSETQ. Between the trimmed V and J ends, which lost 1 base and 0 bases, there was a span of 10 bases. This CDR3 contains 15 residues. The chain's CDR3 is CASSLTWGLNTEAFF. CDR3 nucleotide sequence: TGCGCCAGCAGCTTGACGTGGGGGCTGAACACTGAAGCTTTCTTT.

This clonotype was seen at least ten times. The V call is TRBV3-1, the J call TRBJ1-1; D gene ambiguous. Per germline, CDR1 LGHDT and CDR2 YNNKEL (reference sequence). The V and J ends lost 1 base and 4 bases respectively, with 4 bases between them. The CDR3 loop spans 12 amino acids. The CDR3 DNA is TGTGCCAGCAGCCAAGTGGGCACTGAAGCTTTCTTT. It translates to CASSQVGTEAFF.

This clonotype was seen a handful of times. This chain joins TRBV20-1 and TRBJ2-1; D perhaps matches TRBD2 (5 bases). V was shortened by 6 bases and J by 3 bases, with 21 bases between the two germline ends. The CDR3 extends over 16 amino acids. Germline V gene data show CDR1 as DFQATT and CDR2 as SNEGSKA (reference sequence). In DNA form, the CDR3 reads TGCAGTGCATCCCTACGGGGTAGTAGCGTCTACAATGAGCAGTTCTTC. Translation gives CSASLRGSSVYNEQFF.

This clonotype was counted ten times or more. This chain joins TRBV5-1 and TRBJ2-1; 9 nucleotides match TRBD1. The V gene's germline CDR1 is SGHRS and CDR2 YFSETQ. V was pared by 6 bases and J by 2 bases, with 6 bases of the junction left unmatched. This CDR3 comprises 15 residues. The chain's CDR3 is CASTTRDRAYNEQFF. The CDR3 DNA reads as TGCGCCAGCACCACCCGGGACAGGGCCTACAATGAGCAGTTCTTC.

The chain couples TRBV10-3 to TRBJ2-3; 7 nucleotides align to TRBD2. Germline lookup yields CDR1 ENHRY and CDR2 SYGVKD. J gave up 3 bases and V 0 bases, and 6 bases lay outside the gene matches. The CDR3 is 16 residues long. Here the CDR3 DNA reads TGTGCCATCAGTGAGTCGGAAGGGAGGGGAACAGATACGCAGTATTTT. This sequence encodes CAISESEGRGTDTQYF.

This clonotype showed up just a few times. V usage is TRBV20-1 and J usage is TRBJ1-2; D uncertain. CDR1 is DFQATT and CDR2 is SNEGSKA in the germline V gene (reference sequence). V gave up 3 bases and J gave up 5 bases, with 10 bases separating them. The CDR3 is made up of 12 amino acids. The CDR3 sequence is CSASGVLYGYTF. DNA for the CDR3: TGCAGTGCTAGTGGGGTCTTGTATGGCTACACCTTC.